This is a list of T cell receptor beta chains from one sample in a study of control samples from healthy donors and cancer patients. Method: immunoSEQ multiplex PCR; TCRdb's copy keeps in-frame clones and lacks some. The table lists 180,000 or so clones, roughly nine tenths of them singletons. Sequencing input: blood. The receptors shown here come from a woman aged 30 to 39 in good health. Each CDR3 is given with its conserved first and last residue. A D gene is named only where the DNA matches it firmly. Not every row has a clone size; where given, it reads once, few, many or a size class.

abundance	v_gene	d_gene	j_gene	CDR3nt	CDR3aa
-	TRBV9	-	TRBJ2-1	TGTGCCAGCAGCGTATCTATGAATGAGCAGTTCTTC	CASSVSMNEQFF
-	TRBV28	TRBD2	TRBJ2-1	TGTGCCAGCAGTAACGGACTAGCGGAGCAGTTCTTC	CASSNGLAEQFF
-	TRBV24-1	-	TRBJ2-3	TGTGCCACCAGTGATTGGGGCAGCGGACTTAGCACAGATACGCAGTATTTT	CATSDWGSGLSTDTQYF
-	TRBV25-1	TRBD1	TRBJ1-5	TGTGCCAGCAGGGGGACAGGTCCCAATCAGCCCCAGCATTTT	CASRGTGPNQPQHF
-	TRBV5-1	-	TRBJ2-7	TGCGCCAGCAGCTTGGGAGGGAGCTCCTACGAGCAGTACTTC	CASSLGGSSYEQYF
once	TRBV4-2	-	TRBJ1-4	TGTGCCAGCAGCCAAGATACAGGGTCGGGTAATGAAAAACTGTTTTTT	CASSQDTGSGNEKLFF
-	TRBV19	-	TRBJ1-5	TGTGCCAGTAGTAGTGGAGGTTTCAGCAATCAGCCCCAGCATTTT	CASSSGGFSNQPQHF
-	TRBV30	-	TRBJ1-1	TGTGCCTGGAGTGGGGGCAGGGAAGCTTTCTTT	CAWSGGREAFF
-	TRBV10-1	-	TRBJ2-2	TGCGCCAGCAGGGGAGAAGGAAACACCGGGGAGCTGTTTTTT	CASRGEGNTGELFF
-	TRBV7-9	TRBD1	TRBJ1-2	TGTGCCAGCAGCTACCGGACAGGGCCCTATGGCTACACCTTC	CASSYRTGPYGYTF
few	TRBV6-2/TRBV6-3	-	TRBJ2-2	TGTGCCAGCAGTTACAGCTCCAACACCGGGGAGCTGTTTTTT	CASSYSSNTGELFF
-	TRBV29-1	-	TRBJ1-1	TGCAGCGTTGTAGGGAAAAACACTGAAGCTTTCTTT	CSVVGKNTEAFF
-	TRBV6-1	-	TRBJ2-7	TGTGCCAGCAGTGAACACAGCTCCTACGAGCAGTACTTC	CASSEHSSYEQYF
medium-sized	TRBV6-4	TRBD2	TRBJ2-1	TGTGCCAGCAGCCACTCTAGCGGGGGGGTCAATGAGCAGTTCTTC	CASSHSSGGVNEQFF
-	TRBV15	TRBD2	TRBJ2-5	TGTGCCACCAGCATCTTAGCGGGAGCCTCAGAGACCCAGTACTTC	CATSILAGASETQYF
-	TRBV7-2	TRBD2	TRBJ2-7	TGTGCCAGCAGCTTAATGCTTAGCGGGAGGGACGAGCAGTACTTC	CASSLMLSGRDEQYF
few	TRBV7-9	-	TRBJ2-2	TGTGCCAGCAGCTTAGCGAATAGGAACACCGGGGAGCTGTTTTTT	CASSLANRNTGELFF
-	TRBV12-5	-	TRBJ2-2	TGTGCTACCTCGCCCGGGACACCCTTCACCGGGGAGCTGTTTTTT	CATSPGTPFTGELFF
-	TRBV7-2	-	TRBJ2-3	TGTGCCAGCAGCCCAGGGTTGGTGTCGACAGATACGCAGTATTTT	CASSPGLVSTDTQYF
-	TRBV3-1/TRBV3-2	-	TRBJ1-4	TGTGCCAGCAGCCTCCAGACTGAAAAACTGTTTTTT	CASSLQTEKLFF
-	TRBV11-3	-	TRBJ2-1	TGTGCCAGCAGCTTAGATCCCAACAGCGCCCAGCAGTTCTTC	CASSLDPNSAQQFF
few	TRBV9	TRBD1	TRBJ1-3	TGTGCCAGCGGCGGGACAGGGGGCAGAAACACCATATATTTT	CASGGTGGRNTIYF
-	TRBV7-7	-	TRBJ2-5	TGTGCTAGCAGCTTAGATCCAGGGGCTGGGGAGACCCAGTACTTC	CASSLDPGAGETQYF
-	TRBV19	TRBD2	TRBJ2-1	TGTGCCAGTAGTGTAAGACTAGCGGACTACAATGAGCAGTTCTTC	CASSVRLADYNEQFF
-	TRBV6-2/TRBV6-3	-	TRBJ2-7	TGTGCCAGCAGTTCCCTCGGGGCCCGGCAGTACTTC	CASSSLGARQYF
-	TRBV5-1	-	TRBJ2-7	TGCGCCAGCAGGGCCGGACAAGCCGAGCAGTACTTC	CASRAGQAEQYF
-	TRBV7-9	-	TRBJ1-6	TGTGCCAGCAGCACAGGACAGTCCTATAATTCACCCCTCCACTTT	CASSTGQSYNSPLHF
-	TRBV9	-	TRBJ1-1	TGTGCCAGCAGCGTAGGAGGGGGGATGAACACTGAAGCTTTCTTT	CASSVGGGMNTEAFF
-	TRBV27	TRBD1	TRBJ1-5	TGTGCCAGCAGTTTCGACAGGGCCAATCAGCCCCAGCATTTT	CASSFDRANQPQHF
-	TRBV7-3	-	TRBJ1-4	TGTGCCAGCAGCTTAGAGGGCCGGACAAATGAAAAACTGTTTTTT	CASSLEGRTNEKLFF
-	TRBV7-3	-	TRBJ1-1	TGTGCCAGCAGCTCCCCCAGGGGCACTGAAGCTTTCTTT	CASSSPRGTEAFF
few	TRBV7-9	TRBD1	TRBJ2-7	TGTGCCAGCAGCTTAAAGGGACAGGGGGCCAACGAGCAGTACTTC	CASSLKGQGANEQYF
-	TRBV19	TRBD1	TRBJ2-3	TGTGCCGGGACAGGGTCTGTAGATACGCAGTATTTT	CAGTGSVDTQYF
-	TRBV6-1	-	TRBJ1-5	TGTGCCAGCAGTGAAGCGGAGGGGGGGACTCAGCCCCAGCATTTT	CASSEAEGGTQPQHF
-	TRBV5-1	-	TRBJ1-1	TGCGCCAGCAGCCCGGGACAGAACACTGAAGCTTTCTTT	CASSPGQNTEAFF
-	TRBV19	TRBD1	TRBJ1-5	TGTGCCAGTACCAAGGACAGGGGGCGTAGCAATCAGCCCCAGCATTTT	CASTKDRGRSNQPQHF
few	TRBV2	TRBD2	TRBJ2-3	TGTGCCAGCAGTGAATTTCTAGCGGGAGGGGGTGATACGCAGTATTTT	CASSEFLAGGGDTQYF
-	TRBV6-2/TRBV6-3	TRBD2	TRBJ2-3	TGTGCCAGCAGTTACGGACTAGCGGGAGCAGATACGCAGTATTTT	CASSYGLAGADTQYF
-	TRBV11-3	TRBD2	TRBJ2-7	TGTGCCAGCAGCCCGACTAGCGGGGAATCCTACGAGCAGTACTTC	CASSPTSGESYEQYF
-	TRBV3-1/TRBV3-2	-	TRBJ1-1	TGTGCCAGCAGCCAAGGAGGGGCAGGGAACACTGAAGCTTTCTTT	CASSQGGAGNTEAFF
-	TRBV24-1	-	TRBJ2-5	TGTGCCACCAGTGATGCGATTAATTACCAAGAGACCCAGTACTTC	CATSDAINYQETQYF
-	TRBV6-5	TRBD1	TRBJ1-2	TGTGCCAGCAGTTACCAGGGACAGAACTATGGCTACACCTTC	CASSYQGQNYGYTF
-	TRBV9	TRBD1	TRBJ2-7	TGTGCCAGCGGGACAGGGGGCGTTTACTACGAGCAGTACTTC	CASGTGGVYYEQYF
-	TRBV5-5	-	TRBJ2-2	TGTGCCAGCAGCTTGGGCCCCGACACCGGGGAGCTGTTTTTT	CASSLGPDTGELFF
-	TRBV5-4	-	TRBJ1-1	TGTGCCAGTATGCTGGGACTCCACATGAACACTGAAGCTTTCTTT	CASMLGLHMNTEAFF
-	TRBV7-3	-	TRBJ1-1	TGTGCCAGCAGCTTATCAGGGAACACTGAAGCTTTCTTT	CASSLSGNTEAFF
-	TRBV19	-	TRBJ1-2	TGTGCCAGTAGTATACAGGGTGGATACTATGGCTACACCTTC	CASSIQGGYYGYTF
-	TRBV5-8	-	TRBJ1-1	TGTGCCAGCAGCTTGGGCAGGGTGAGGACTGAAGCTTTCTTT	CASSLGRVRTEAFF
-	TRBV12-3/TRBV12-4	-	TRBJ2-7	TGTGCCAGCAGTCCCGGACCCTCCTACGAGCAGTACTTC	CASSPGPSYEQYF
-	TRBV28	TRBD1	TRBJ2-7	TGTGCCAGCAGTTCAGGGACAGGGGGCACCTACGAGCAGTACTTC	CASSSGTGGTYEQYF
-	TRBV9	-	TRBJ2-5	TGTGCCAGCAGCGTAGTCGGCGACCAAGAGACCCAGTACTTC	CASSVVGDQETQYF
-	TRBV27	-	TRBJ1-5	TGTGCCAGCAGTTTATTAGGAGGTGGTGGTCAGCCCCAGCATTTT	CASSLLGGGGQPQHF
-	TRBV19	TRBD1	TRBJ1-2	TGTGCCAGTAGTATGACAGGGGGTACCAACTATGGCTACACCTTC	CASSMTGGTNYGYTF
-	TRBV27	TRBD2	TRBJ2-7	TGTGCCAGCAGTCCCAGACTAGCGGGGGGGCTATACGAGCAGTACTTC	CASSPRLAGGLYEQYF
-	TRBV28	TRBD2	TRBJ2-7	TGTGCCAGCAGTCCTGGGACTAGCGGGAGGGCCCACGAGCAGTACTTC	CASSPGTSGRAHEQYF